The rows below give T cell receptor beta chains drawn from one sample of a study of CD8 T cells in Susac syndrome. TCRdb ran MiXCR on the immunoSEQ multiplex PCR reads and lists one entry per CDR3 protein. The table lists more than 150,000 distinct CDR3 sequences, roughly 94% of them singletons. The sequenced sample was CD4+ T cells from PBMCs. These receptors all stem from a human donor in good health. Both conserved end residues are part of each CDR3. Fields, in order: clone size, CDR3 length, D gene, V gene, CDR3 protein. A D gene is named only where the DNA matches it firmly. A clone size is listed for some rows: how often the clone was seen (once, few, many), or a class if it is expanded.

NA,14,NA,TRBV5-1,CASRTNTRGTEAFF
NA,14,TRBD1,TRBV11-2,CASSRDRVTETQYF
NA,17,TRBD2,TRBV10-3,CAISVLAGALNTGELFF
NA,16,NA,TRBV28,CASSLPLGGSYNEQFF
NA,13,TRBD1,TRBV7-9,CASSLMTGSEQYF
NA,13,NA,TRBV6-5,CASRPFVGNTIYF
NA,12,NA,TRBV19,CASNGYQETQYF
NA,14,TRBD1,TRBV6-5,CASSDGTVGYEQYF
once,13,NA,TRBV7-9,CASSPFGQLEQYF
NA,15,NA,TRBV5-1,CASSLSETNTGELFF
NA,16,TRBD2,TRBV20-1,CSARGGTSGRPEEQFF
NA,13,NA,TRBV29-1,CSVAPDSPETQYF
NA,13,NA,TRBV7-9,CASSLSSWTEQFF
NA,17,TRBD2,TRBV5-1,CASSSVPGLAGKYEQYF
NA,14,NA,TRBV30,CAYRTAGTDEKLFF
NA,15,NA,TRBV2,CASSEGQAGANVLTF
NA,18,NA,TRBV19,CASSGTFGFIANTGELFF
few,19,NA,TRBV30,CAWSDRTGVRAGGLGEQYF
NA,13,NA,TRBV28,CASRVRQPYEQYF
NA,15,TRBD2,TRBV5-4,CASSPSRRGEETQYF